Each of the 23 T cell receptor beta chains below was sequenced from the same sample in a study of blood T cell repertoires in COVID-19. Sequenced by immunoSEQ multiplex PCR; TCRdb stores in-frame clones only, minus some. This repertoire shows around 110,000 clones, around four fifths found once; its top ten account for 2% to 2.5%. Sequenced sample: peripheral blood. The receptors were gathered from a man aged 30 to 45 with acute or convalescent COVID-19.

V gene TRBV27 combines with J gene TRBJ2-7; 8 bases are a match to TRBD2. Losses at the gene ends were 6 bases for V and 9 bases for J; bases not matched to a gene: 16. Germline CDR1 MNHEY, CDR2 SMNVEV (reference sequence). The CDR3 consists of 15 residues. CDR3 bases: TGTGCCAGCAGGTGGGTGACTAGCGCCAAAGGATTGCAGTACGTC. Its translation is CASRWVTSAKGLQYV.

Concerning this clone: Just one base apart from a much larger clone, this may be a read error. This rearrangement joins TRBV2 to TRBJ1-5; 7 bases are shared with TRBD1. Germline assignment: CDR1 SNHLY and CDR2 FYNNEI. There are 15 residues in the CDR3. In DNA form, the CDR3 reads TGTGCCAGCAGTGAGCGGGACAGAAGCAATCAGTCCCAGCATTTT. It specifies CASSERDRSNQSQHF.

This clone was counted once. The gene calls are TRBV5-1 and TRBJ2-5; 10 nucleotides agree with TRBD1. CDR1 and CDR2 from the germline V gene are SGHRS and YFSETQ. The CDR3 length is 14 residues. The junction had 5 bases not matched to a gene; V was cut back by 4 bases and J by 5 bases. The DNA of the CDR3 is TGCGCCAGCAGCAAAGGGACAGGGGTCGAGACCCAGTACTTC. This translates into CASSKGTGVETQYF.

This chain uses TRBV9 with TRBJ1-4; D not resolved. Germline values: CDR1 SGDLS, CDR2 YYNGEE. CDR3 length: 14 amino acids. The V end lost 2 bases, the J end lost 5 bases, and 10 bases lay between the germline ends. The CDR3 spells CASSVGSGNEKLFF. The CDR3 bases are TGTGCCAGCAGCGTTGGGAGTGGGAATGAAAAACTGTTTTTT.

The CDR3: CASSPRRQAAPTYGYTF. CDR3 in DNA: TGTGCCAGCAGCCCTCGGAGACAGGCCGCGCCGACTTATGGCTACACCTTC. V usage is TRBV3-1 (or the pseudogene TRBV3-2) and J usage is TRBJ1-2, with TRBD1 as a possible D gene (6 bases). CDR1 LGHDT and CDR2 YNNKEL come from the germline V gene (reference sequence). V was cut by 4 bases and J by 5 bases, with 23 bases left in between. This CDR3 comprises 17 residues.

V usage is TRBV28 and J usage is TRBJ1-1, with unresolved D. CDR3 length: 14 residues. Trimming left V 8 bases short and J 3 bases short, with 16 bases between. CDR1 and CDR2 from the germline V gene are MDHEN and SYDVKM. CDR3 sequence: CASLLFTPYTEAFF. In DNA form, the CDR3 reads TGTGCCAGCCTCTTGTTCACACCTTACACTGAAGCTTTCTTT.

The chain joins TRBV4-1 to TRBJ2-2; TRBD2 matches 7 bases. The CDR3 contains 16 residues. Germline CDR1 is MGHRA and CDR2 is YSYEKL. Unmatched junction bases numbered 1, after V lost 0 bases and J lost 0 bases. CDR3 in amino acids: CASSQERGANTGELFF. The CDR3 nucleotides are TGCGCCAGCAGCCAAGAACGGGGGGCGAACACCGGGGAGCTGTTTTTT.

The chain carries TRBV10-3 and TRBJ1-1; D is perhaps TRBD1 (6 bases). The CDR3 loop spans 15 amino acids. Germline V lookup: CDR1 ENHRY, CDR2 SYGVKD. Trimming cost V 3 bases and J 5 bases, with 16 bases left between them. For the CDR3, the DNA is TGTGCCATCAGTGATGGAACAGGGCGGGCGACTGAAGCTTTCTTT. It yields the protein CAISDGTGRATEAFF.

CDR3 region: CASSLVNLGAEYGYTF. The CDR3 DNA is TGTGCCAGCAGCTTAGTGAATTTAGGGGCTGAGTATGGCTACACCTTC. The chain combines TRBV13 with TRBJ1-2; weak D call: TRBD1 (5 bases). Trimming stripped 1 base from V and 5 bases from J, with 17 bases between. Germline CDR1 and CDR2: PRHDT and FYEKMQ (reference sequence). This CDR3 contains 16 residues.

The V gene is TRBV7-9, the J gene TRBJ2-1; D possibly corresponds to TRBD1 (5 bases). This CDR3 contains 12 residues. From germline, CDR1 is SEHNR and CDR2 FQNEAQ (reference sequence). Trimming removed 8 bases at V and 7 bases at J, with 12 bases between. The CDR3: CASAQGFNEQFF. CDR3 in DNA: TGTGCCAGCGCTCAGGGTTTTAATGAGCAGTTCTTC.

This clone was picked up one time. The V call is TRBV18, the J call TRBJ2-7, with D possibly being TRBD1 (6 bases). CDR1 is KGHSH, CDR2 LQKENI, per germline. V was trimmed by 5 bases and J by 3 bases, leaving 14 bases between them. There are 14 residues in the CDR3. CDR3 sequence reads: CASSSTGQNYEQYF. CDR3 in DNA: TGTGCCAGCTCATCGACCGGACAGAACTACGAGCAGTACTTC. The whole variable domain, remainder taken from reference TRBV18 and TRBJ2-7, is NAGVMQNPRHLVRRRGQEARLRCSPMKGHSHVYWYRQLPEEGLKFMVYLQKENIIDESGMPKERFSAEFPKEGPSILRIQQVVRGDSAAYFCASSSTGQNYEQYFGPGTRLTVT.

The chain links TRBV19 to TRBJ1-5, with a weak D call TRBD1 (5 bases). V shed 5 bases and J shed 8 bases, with 13 bases lying between them. The CDR3 totals 13 residues. Germline V gives CDR1 LNHDA, CDR2 SQIVND (reference sequence). CDR3 nucleotide sequence: TGTGCCAGTAGTTCTCTCCCCAGGGAGCCCCAGCATTTT. Translation: CASSSLPREPQHF.

V gene TRBV3-1 (or the pseudogene TRBV3-2) combines with J gene TRBJ1-1; 9 nucleotides line up with TRBD1. Germline lookup yields CDR1 LGHDT and CDR2 YNNKEL (reference sequence). The junction had 5 bases not matched to a gene; V was cut back by 0 bases and J by 6 bases. CDR3 size: 15 residues. Written as DNA, the CDR3 is TGTGCCAGCAGCCAAGATGGGGGACAGGGAGCTGAAGCTTTCTTT. Amino acid sequence: CASSQDGGQGAEAFF.

The sample holds many counts of this clone. The chain employs TRBV10-3 and TRBJ1-2; D possibly corresponds to TRBD1 (5 bases). V dropped 0 bases and J dropped 6 bases, with 8 bases sitting between them. The germline CDR1 and CDR2 sequences are ENHRY and SYGVKD. The CDR3 totals 13 residues. The CDR3 sequence: CAISESRGNGYTF. In DNA form, the CDR3 reads TGTGCCATCAGTGAGTCCCGGGGGAATGGCTACACCTTC.

This clone was seen only a few times. The identical CDR3 is also encoded by other nucleotide sequences in the sample. V is TRBV5-6 and J is TRBJ1-1; D may be TRBD1 (5 bases). V was shortened by 1 base and J by 8 bases, with 9 bases between the two germline ends. The CDR3 runs to 12 residues. Germline V gene data show CDR1 as SGHDT and CDR2 as YYEEEE. This CDR3 reads CASSLSGFEAFF. In DNA, the CDR3 is TGTGCCAGCAGCTTGTCAGGGTTCGAAGCTTTCTTT.

The V and J genes are TRBV27 and TRBJ1-6, with D perhaps TRBD1 (5 bases). CDR1 is MNHEY, CDR2 SMNVEV, per germline (reference sequence). The CDR3 contains 14 residues. V was clipped by 3 bases and J by 9 bases, with 12 bases between them. The CDR3 loop reads CASSFQGSFSPLHF. DNA of the CDR3: TGTGCCAGCAGTTTCCAGGGATCTTTTTCACCCCTCCACTTT.

J is TRBJ1-2 and V is TRBV7-2, with D possibly matching TRBD1 (5 bases). The CDR3 runs to 14 residues. V was shortened by 0 bases and J by 4 bases, with 9 bases between the two germline ends. Germline CDR1 reads SGHTA; CDR2 reads FQGNSA. The CDR3 DNA sequence: TGTGCCAGCAGCTTAGCGGCGGGGACCTATGGCTACACCTTC. This gives the protein CASSLAAGTYGYTF.

This clone was counted many times. The V gene is TRBV19, the J gene TRBJ2-7, with a tentative D call TRBD1 (5 bases). The CDR3 spans 13 residues. V lost 2 bases and J 4 bases, leaving 9 bases between the germline ends. Germline V gene data show CDR1 as LNHDA and CDR2 as SQIVND (reference sequence). DNA for the CDR3: TGTGCCAGTAGTATAAGGCAGGGATACGAGCAGTACTTC. It specifies CASSIRQGYEQYF. Drawing the rest from reference TRBV19 and TRBJ2-7, the complete variable domain is DGGITQSPKYLFRKEGQNVTLSCEQNLNHDAMYWYRQDPGQGLRLIYYSQIVNDFQKGDIAEGYSVSREKKESFPLTVTSAQKNPTAFYLCASSIRQGYEQYFGPGTRLTVT.

This clone was seen once. The V gene is TRBV5-1, the J gene TRBJ2-1; 7 bases agree with TRBD1. The CDR3 runs 15 residues. The junction had 8 bases not matched to a gene; V was cut back by 4 bases and J by 4 bases. CDR1 and CDR2 from the germline V gene are SGHRS and YFSETQ. This CDR3 is CASSPGTAEYNEQFF. The DNA for the CDR3 is TGCGCCAGCAGCCCGGGGACAGCGGAGTACAATGAGCAGTTCTTC.

V gene TRBV29-1 combines with J gene TRBJ1-2, with 7 positions matching TRBD1. Germline loops: CDR1 SQVTM, CDR2 ANQGSEA. This CDR3 is built from 11 residues. V trimming: 4 bases; J trimming: 8 bases; junction bases outside the gene matches: 4. The chain's CDR3 is CSVVRDRGYTF. As DNA, the CDR3 is TGCAGCGTTGTACGGGACAGAGGCTACACCTTC. Supplemented by reference TRBV29-1 and TRBJ1-2, the full variable domain reads SAVISQKPSRDICQRGTSLTIQCQVDSQVTMMFWYRQQPGQSLTLIATANQGSEATYESGFVIDKFPISRPNLTFSTLTVSNMSPEDSSIYLCSVVRDRGYTFGSGTRLTVV.

The CDR3, as DNA: TGTGCCAGCAGCTCTAGGACAGGGGACTACGAGCAGTACTTC. This codes for CASSSRTGDYEQYF. The rearrangement joins TRBV9 to TRBJ2-7, with TRBD1 identical over 9 bases. CDR1 and CDR2 (germline): SGDLS, YYNGEE. The CDR3 has 14 amino acids. V lost 4 bases and J lost 3; bases outside the gene matches: 5. Together with reference TRBV9 and TRBJ2-7, the CDR3 gives the full variable domain: DSGVTQTPKHLITATGQRVTLRCSPRSGDLSVYWYQQSLDQGLQFLIQYYNGEERAKGNILERFSAQQFPDLHSELNLSSLELGDSALYFCASSSRTGDYEQYFGPGTRLTVT.

The CDR3 DNA reads as TGTGCCAGCAGCTTAGCCGAGGACACCGGGGAGCTGTTTTTT. Translating it yields CASSLAEDTGELFF. The chain carries TRBV7-6 and TRBJ2-2; D gene uncertain. In germline, CDR1 is SGHVS, CDR2 FNYEAQ. V gave up 0 bases and J gave up 3 bases, with 5 bases separating them. The CDR3 is 14 amino acids. Using reference TRBV7-6 and TRBJ2-2 for the parts outside the CDR3, the full variable domain is GAGVSQSPRYKVTKRGQDVALRCDPISGHVSLYWYRQALGQGPEFLTYFNYEAQQDKSGLPNDRFSAERPEGSISTLTIQRTEQRDSAMYRCASSLAEDTGELFFGEGSRLTVL.

The gene calls are TRBV9 and TRBJ2-3; 7 positions agree with TRBD1. CDR1 and CDR2 (germline): SGDLS, YYNGEE. The CDR3 has 17 amino acids. J was trimmed by 3 bases and V by 4 bases; bases with no gene match: 14. The CDR3 loop is CASSPGQTLARTDTQYF. The CDR3 DNA reads as TGTGCCAGCAGCCCGGGACAGACCCTAGCTAGGACAGATACGCAGTATTTT.